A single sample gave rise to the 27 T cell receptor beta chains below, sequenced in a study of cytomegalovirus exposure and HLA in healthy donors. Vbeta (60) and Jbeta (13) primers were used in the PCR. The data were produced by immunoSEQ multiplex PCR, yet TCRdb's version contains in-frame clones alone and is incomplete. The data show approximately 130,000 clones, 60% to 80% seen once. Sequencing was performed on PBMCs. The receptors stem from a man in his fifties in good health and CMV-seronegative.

CDR3: CATGTGGIRTYGYTF. CDR3 nucleotides: TGTGCTACTGGGACAGGGGGCATTCGTACCTATGGCTACACCTTC. This chain connects TRBV28 to TRBJ1-2, with 12 bases identical to TRBD1. Germline V CDR1 and CDR2: MDHEN, SYDVKM. CDR3 size: 15 residues.

In nucleotides, the CDR3 is TGTGCCAGCAGCTTAGCAGGCGAGCGGGGAGTCTCAAGCTCCTACAATGAGCAGTTCTTC. Translated, it gives CASSLAGERGVSSSYNEQFF. J is TRBJ2-1 and V is TRBV7-6; TRBD2 matches 7 bases. This CDR3 spans 20 amino acids. J was trimmed by 0 bases and V by 0 bases; bases with no gene match: 14. Looked up from germline, CDR1 is SGHVS and CDR2 is FNYEAQ.

This CDR3 reads CASSPWGTQQETQYF. CDR3 DNA: TGTGCCAGTAGTCCTTGGGGGACACAGCAAGAGACCCAGTACTTC. V usage is TRBV19 and J usage is TRBJ2-5; maybe TRBD1 (6 bases). The germline V gene has CDR1 LNHDA and CDR2 SQIVND (reference sequence). This CDR3 has 15 residues. The ends were cut back, 5 bases at V and 2 bases at J, with 15 bases in the middle.

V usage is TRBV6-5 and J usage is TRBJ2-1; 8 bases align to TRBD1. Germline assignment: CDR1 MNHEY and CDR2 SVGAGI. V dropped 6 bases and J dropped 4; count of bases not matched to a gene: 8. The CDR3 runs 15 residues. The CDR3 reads CASRDRDRIYNEQFF. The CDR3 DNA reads TGTGCCAGCAGAGACCGGGACAGGATATACAATGAGCAGTTCTTC.

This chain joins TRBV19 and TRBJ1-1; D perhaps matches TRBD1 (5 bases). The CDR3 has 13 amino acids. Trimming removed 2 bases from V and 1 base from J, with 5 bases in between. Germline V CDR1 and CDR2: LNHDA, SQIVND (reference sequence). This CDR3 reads CASSITGNTEAFF. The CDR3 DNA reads TGTGCCAGTAGTATAACAGGGAACACTGAAGCTTTCTTT.

Here the CDR3 DNA reads TGTGCCAGCGAGAATCAAGGGGAGGGGACCCAGTACTTC. Protein: CASENQGEGTQYF. V gene TRBV11-2 combines with J gene TRBJ2-5; 7 bases align to TRBD2. The germline CDR1 and CDR2 sequences are SGHAT and FQNNGV. There are 13 residues in the CDR3. Trimming took 8 bases from V and 7 from J; bases not matched to a gene: 10.

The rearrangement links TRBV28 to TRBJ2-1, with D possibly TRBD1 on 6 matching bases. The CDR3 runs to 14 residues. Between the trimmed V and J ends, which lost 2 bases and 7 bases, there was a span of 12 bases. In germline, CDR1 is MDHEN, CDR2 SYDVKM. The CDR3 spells CASSLVGAGNEQFF. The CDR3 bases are TGTGCCAGCAGTTTAGTGGGGGCAGGGAATGAGCAGTTCTTC.

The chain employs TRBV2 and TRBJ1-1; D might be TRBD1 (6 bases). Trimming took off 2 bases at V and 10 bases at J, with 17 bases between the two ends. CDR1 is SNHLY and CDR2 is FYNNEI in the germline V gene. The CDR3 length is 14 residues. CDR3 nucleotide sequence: TGTGCCAGCAGTGAATCGACAGGTTTCGGTGTAGCTTTCTTT. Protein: CASSESTGFGVAFF.

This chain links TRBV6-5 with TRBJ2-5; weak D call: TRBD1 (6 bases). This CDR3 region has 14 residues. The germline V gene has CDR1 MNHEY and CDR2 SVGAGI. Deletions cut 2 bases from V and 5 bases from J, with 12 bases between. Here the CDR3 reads CASSYPGAPETQYF. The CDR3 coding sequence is TGTGCCAGCAGTTACCCAGGGGCGCCTGAGACCCAGTACTTC.

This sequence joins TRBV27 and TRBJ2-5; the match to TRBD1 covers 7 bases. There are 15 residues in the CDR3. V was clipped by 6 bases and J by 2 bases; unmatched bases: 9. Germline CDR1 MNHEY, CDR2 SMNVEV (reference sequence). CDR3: CASRPAGTAQETQYF. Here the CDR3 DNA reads TGTGCCAGCAGACCAGCCGGGACAGCACAAGAGACCCAGTACTTC.

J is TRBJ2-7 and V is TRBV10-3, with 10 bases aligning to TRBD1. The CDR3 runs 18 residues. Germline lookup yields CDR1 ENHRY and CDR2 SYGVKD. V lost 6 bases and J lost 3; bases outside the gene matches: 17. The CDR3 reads CAISGGQGGVGTIYEQYF. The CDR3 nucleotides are TGTGCCATCAGCGGTGGACAGGGGGGAGTTGGAACCATCTACGAGCAGTACTTC.

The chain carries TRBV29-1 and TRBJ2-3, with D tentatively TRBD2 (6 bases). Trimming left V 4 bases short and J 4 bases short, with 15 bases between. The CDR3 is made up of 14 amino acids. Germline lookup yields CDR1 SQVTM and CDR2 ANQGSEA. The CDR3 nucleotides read TGCAGCGTTGTTGGCGGGATACCCCCAGATACGCAGTATTTT. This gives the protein CSVVGGIPPDTQYF.

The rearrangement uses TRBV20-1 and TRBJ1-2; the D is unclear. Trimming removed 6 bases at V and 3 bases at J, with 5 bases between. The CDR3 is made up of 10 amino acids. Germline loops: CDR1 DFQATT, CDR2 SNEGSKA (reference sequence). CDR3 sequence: CSATDYGYTF. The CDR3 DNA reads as TGCAGTGCCACTGACTATGGCTACACCTTC.

CDR3 sequence: CASSEPRVETQYF. The CDR3 nucleotides are TGTGCCAGCAGTGAACCCAGGGTCGAGACCCAGTACTTC. The chain carries TRBV6-1 and TRBJ2-5; tentatively, D is TRBD1 (5 bases). This CDR3 is 13 amino acids long. CDR1 MNHNS and CDR2 SASEGT come from the germline V gene. Trimming took off 2 bases at V and 5 bases at J, with 9 bases between the two ends.

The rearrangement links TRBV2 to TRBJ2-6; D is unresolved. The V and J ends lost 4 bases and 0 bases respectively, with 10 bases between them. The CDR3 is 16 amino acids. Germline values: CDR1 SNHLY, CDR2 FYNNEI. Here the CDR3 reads CASSADASSGANVLTF. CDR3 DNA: TGTGCCAGCAGTGCCGATGCGAGCTCTGGGGCCAACGTCCTGACTTTC.

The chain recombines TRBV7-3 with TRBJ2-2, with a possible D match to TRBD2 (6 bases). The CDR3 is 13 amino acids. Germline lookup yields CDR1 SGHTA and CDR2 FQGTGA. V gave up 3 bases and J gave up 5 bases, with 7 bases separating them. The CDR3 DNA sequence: TGTGCCAGCAGCTTCGGGGGAACCGGGGAGCTGTTTTTT. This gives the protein CASSFGGTGELFF.

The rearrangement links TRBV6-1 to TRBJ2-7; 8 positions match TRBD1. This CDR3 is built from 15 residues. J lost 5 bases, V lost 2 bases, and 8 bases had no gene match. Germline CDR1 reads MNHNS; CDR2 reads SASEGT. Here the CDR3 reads CASSELPDRGHEQYF. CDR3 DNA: TGTGCCAGCAGTGAACTCCCCGACAGGGGCCACGAGCAGTACTTC.

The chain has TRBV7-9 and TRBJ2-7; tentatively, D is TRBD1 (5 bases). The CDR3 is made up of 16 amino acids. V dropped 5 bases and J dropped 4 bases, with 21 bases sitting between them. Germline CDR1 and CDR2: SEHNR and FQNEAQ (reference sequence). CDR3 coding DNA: TGTGCCAGCAGCCTCACCTTGGACACCATTCCTTACGAGCAGTACTTC. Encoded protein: CASSLTLDTIPYEQYF.

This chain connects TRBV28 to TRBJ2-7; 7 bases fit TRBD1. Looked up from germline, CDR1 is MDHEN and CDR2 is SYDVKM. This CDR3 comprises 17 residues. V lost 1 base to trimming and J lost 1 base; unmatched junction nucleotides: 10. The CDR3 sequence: CASSLSRTGTVSYEQYF. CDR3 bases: TGTGCCAGCAGTTTATCCCGAACCGGGACAGTTTCCTACGAGCAGTACTTC.

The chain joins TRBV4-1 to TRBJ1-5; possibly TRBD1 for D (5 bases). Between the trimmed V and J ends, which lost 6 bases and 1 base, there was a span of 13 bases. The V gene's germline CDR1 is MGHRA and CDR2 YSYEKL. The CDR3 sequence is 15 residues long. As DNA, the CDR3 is TGCGCCAGCAGGCGCGGGGCGGCCAGCAATCAGCCCCAGCATTTT. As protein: CASRRGAASNQPQHF.

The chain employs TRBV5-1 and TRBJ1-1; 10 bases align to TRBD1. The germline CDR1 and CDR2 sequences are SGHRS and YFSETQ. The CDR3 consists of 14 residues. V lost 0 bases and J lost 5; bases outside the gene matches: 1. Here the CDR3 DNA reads TGCGCCAGCAGCTTGGGGACAGGGGGGACTGAAGCTTTCTTT. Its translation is CASSLGTGGTEAFF.

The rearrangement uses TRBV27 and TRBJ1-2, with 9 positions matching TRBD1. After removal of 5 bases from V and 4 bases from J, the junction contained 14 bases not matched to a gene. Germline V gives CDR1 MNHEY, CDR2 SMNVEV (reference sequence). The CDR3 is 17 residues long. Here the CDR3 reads CASSPLVGTGSGYGYTF. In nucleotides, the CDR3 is TGTGCCAGCAGTCCCCTAGTAGGGACAGGGTCGGGCTATGGCTACACCTTC.

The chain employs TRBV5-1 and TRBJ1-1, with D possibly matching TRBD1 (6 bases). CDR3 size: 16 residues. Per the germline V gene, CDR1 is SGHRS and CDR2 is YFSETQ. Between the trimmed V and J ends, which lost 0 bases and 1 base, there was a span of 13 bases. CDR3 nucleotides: TGCGCCAGCAGCTTGGAGGAGGGGGGGAGGAACACTGAAGCTTTCTTT. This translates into CASSLEEGGRNTEAFF.

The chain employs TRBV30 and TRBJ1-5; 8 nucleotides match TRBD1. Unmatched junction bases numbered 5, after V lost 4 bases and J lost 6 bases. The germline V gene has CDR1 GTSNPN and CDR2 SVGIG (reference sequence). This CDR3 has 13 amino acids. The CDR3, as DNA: TGTGCCTGGACCAGGGGGCCGGGTCAGCCCCAGCATTTT. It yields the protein CAWTRGPGQPQHF.

CDR3: CASSYTATGDEQFF. The DNA of the CDR3 is TGTGCCAGCAGTTACACGGCGACAGGGGATGAGCAGTTCTTC. The rearrangement links TRBV6-6 to TRBJ2-1, with 8 bases matching TRBD1. The CDR3 sequence is 14 residues long. CDR1 is MNHNY and CDR2 is SVGAGI in the germline V gene (reference sequence). The V segment lost 2 bases and the J segment 8 bases; nucleotides outside the gene matches: 5.

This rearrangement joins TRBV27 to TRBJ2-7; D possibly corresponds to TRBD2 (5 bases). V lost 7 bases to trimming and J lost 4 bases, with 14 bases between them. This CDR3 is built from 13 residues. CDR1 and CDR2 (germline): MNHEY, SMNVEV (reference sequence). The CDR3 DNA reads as TGTGCCAGCAAACGGGGAGTTTCATACGAGCAGTACTTC. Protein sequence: CASKRGVSYEQYF.

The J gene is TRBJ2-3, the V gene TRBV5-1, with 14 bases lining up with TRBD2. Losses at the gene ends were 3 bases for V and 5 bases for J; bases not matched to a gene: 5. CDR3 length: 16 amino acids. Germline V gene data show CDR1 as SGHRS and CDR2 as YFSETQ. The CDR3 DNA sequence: TGCGCCAGCAGCTCGGGACTAGCGGGAGTTTTAGATACGCAGTATTTT. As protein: CASSSGLAGVLDTQYF.